The TCR beta chain under discussion was sequenced for a study of shared clonotypes between healthy human individuals. Assay used: immunoSEQ multiplex PCR; TCRdb lists only in-frame clones, some missing. The table lists over 1.4 million clones, around 97% of them singletons. Study-level findings and limits: Estimated richness was generally greater in naive than memory subsets.

Per the germline V gene, CDR1 is SGHDT and CDR2 is YYEEEE. V was shortened by 4 bases and J by 9 bases, with 26 bases between the two germline ends. The CDR3 totals 17 residues. Both subsets, CD45RA+ naive and CD45RA-negative memory, were split from the CD4+ cells. Concerning this clone: Its antigen is currently unknown.

The source is a man aged 30-40 years in good health. The J gene is TRBJ1-5, the V gene TRBV5-6, with D perhaps matching TRBD1 (5 bases). Sequencing input: naive CD4+ T cells sorted from blood. Noted subset: CD45RA+ positively selected. CDR3: CASSQGGAAFRPPPQHF. The CDR3 DNA follows: TGTGCCAGCAGCCAGGGTGGGGCAGCCTTTAGACCTCCGCCCCAGCATTTT.